This T cell receptor (beta chain) comes out of a study of blood T cells in healthy people across ages. Study results and caveats: It was held that the diversity estimates obtained from one million T cells were underestimates. Diversity of TCR beta correlated strongly with naive T cell percentage.

This clonotype was observed a handful of times. Its specificity is unknown. Then a second PCR, running roughly 7 to 11 cycles, was carried out with a sample-barcoded 5' primer and a J-beta primer mix. Researchers report that a template-switch adaptor with 12 random nucleotides tagged each cDNA molecule. Researchers report that each sample yielded at least 2.5 million CDR3-containing paired-end reads. TCRdb analysed the 5' RACE reads with MiXCR anew, one entry per CDR3 protein. The table shows hundreds of thousands of distinct CDR3 sequences, with roughly 50% occurring only once. The CDR3 is 16 residues long. Trimming at V came to 6 bases and at J to 0 bases, leaving 6 bases not matched to a gene.

The clonotype originates from a man aged 30 to 45 in good health. Sequenced material: blood. The rearrangement links TRBV12-3 or TRBV12-4 to TRBJ2-3; 10 nucleotides line up with TRBD1. The CDR3 bases are TGTGCCAGCAGACCAGGGACAGGGGAGAGCACAGATACGCAGTATTTT. It translates to CASRPGTGESTDTQYF.